This is a list of T cell receptor beta chains from one sample in a study of response to subunit inactivated influenza vaccine. MiXCR, run by TCRdb on the RT-PCR reads, gives a single entry per CDR3 protein. The sample shows hundreds of thousands of distinct CDR3 sequences, around 20% of them seen only once. Here the sequenced sample was PBMCs from blood, taken approximately 5 days after vaccination. Receptors were obtained from a man aged 45-60 years who received an inactivated influenza vaccine. Both conserved end residues are part of each CDR3.

j_gene | v_gene | CDR3aa
TRBJ2-1 | TRBV20-1 | CSASETSGRREQFF
TRBJ1-4 | TRBV6-1 | CASSPSPGGEKLFF
TRBJ1-3 | TRBV7-2 | CASRDSGNTIYF
TRBJ1-2 | TRBV6-1 | CASRRQLDYGYTF
TRBJ2-2 | TRBV5-6 | CASSWAGDNTGELFF
TRBJ2-1 | TRBV7-2 | CASRKQGTSGLEQFF
TRBJ1-2 | TRBV20-1 | CSARDPRGYGYTF
TRBJ2-7 | TRBV11-3 | CASSCREGLVYEQYF
TRBJ1-2 | TRBV5-1 | CASSVDRGQGYTF
TRBJ2-2 | TRBV2 | CASTVIPSGPNTGELFF
TRBJ1-1 | TRBV7-6 | CASSLVLEEGTEAFF
TRBJ1-5 | TRBV5-1 | CASSLAAGYQPQHF
TRBJ2-5 | TRBV11-1 | CASGKGLQETQYF
TRBJ2-1 | TRBV29-1 | CSATGRVSYNEQFF
TRBJ2-3 | TRBV7-2 | CASSLATEYTQYF
TRBJ1-4 | TRBV29-1 | CSVKAGTYEKLFF
TRBJ2-5 | TRBV20-1 | CSASWRGETQYF
TRBJ2-1 | TRBV6-2/TRBV6-3 | CASSYTVSNEQFF
TRBJ2-7 | TRBV7-6 | CASSTAGTERYEQYF
TRBJ2-5 | TRBV12-3/TRBV12-4 | CASSSGLTRETQYF
TRBJ2-1 | TRBV7-2 | CASSLETREQFF
TRBJ2-7 | TRBV24-1 | CATSDFYRPYEQYF
TRBJ2-5 | TRBV20-1 | CSAFGLAGIQETQYF
TRBJ1-5 | TRBV29-1 | CSVEADRTRRSNQPQHF
TRBJ2-6 | TRBV9 | CASSPTQAGATNVLTF
TRBJ1-2 | TRBV20-1 | CSATGNYGYTF
TRBJ1-4 | TRBV15 | CATSRGQGYEKLFF
TRBJ2-7 | TRBV11-2 | CASSLVGKGSYEQYF
TRBJ1-6 | TRBV5-1 | CASRSSTGPGTPLHF
TRBJ1-2 | TRBV6-5 | CASRTGAAGYTF
TRBJ1-2 | TRBV12-3/TRBV12-4 | CASSRSEGYGYTF
TRBJ2-7 | TRBV20-1 | CSAPRSAHIYEQYF
TRBJ1-2 | TRBV12-3/TRBV12-4 | CASSLFSSVSNYGYTF
TRBJ2-3 | TRBV4-3 | CASSQDPREPRSPDTQYF
TRBJ2-7 | TRBV25-1 | CASSGRGGSEQYF
TRBJ2-5 | TRBV7-2 | CASSRRNQETQYF
TRBJ2-1 | TRBV3-1 | CASSRGLAGVQGNEQFF
TRBJ2-3 | TRBV5-1 | CASSLGTQDTQYF
TRBJ2-6 | TRBV12-3/TRBV12-4 | CASSLIRFSGANVLTF
TRBJ2-1 | TRBV28 | CASSTGDEQFF
TRBJ2-7 | TRBV7-2 | CASSFAGQSSYEQYF
TRBJ1-6 | TRBV6-5 | CASSYTGRDSPLHF